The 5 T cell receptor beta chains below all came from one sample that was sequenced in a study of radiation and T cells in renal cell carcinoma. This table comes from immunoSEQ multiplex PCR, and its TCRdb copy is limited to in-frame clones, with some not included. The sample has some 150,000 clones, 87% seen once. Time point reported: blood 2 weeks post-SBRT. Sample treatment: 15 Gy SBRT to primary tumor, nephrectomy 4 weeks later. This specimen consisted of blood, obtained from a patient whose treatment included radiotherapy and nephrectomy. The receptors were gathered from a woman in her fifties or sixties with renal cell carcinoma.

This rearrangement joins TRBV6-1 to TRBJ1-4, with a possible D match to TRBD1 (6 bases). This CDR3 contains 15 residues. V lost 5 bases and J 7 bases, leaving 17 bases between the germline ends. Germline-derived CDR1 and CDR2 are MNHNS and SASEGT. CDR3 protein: CASSPLGQGTEKLFF. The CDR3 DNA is TGTGCCAGCAGTCCTCTGGGCCAGGGGACTGAAAAACTGTTTTTT.

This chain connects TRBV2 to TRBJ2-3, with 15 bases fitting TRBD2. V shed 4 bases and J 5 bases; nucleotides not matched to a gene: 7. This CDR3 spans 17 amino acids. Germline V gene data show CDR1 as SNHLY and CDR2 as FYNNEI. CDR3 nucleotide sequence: TGTGCCAGCAGTGTAGAAGGGACTAGCGGGGGGCTAGATACGCAGTATTTT. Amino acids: CASSVEGTSGGLDTQYF.

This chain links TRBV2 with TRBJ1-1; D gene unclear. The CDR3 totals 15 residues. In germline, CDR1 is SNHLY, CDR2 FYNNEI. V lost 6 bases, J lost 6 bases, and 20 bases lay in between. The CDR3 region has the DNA TGTGCCAGCAGGGGGATTGTTGGGCTTACGGCTGAAGCTTTCTTT. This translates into CASRGIVGLTAEAFF.

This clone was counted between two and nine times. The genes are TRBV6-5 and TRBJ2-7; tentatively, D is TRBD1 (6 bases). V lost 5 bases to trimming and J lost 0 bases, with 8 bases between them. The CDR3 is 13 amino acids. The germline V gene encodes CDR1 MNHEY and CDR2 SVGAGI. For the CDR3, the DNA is TGTGCCAGCAGTCCGGGACACTCCTACGAGCAGTACTTC. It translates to CASSPGHSYEQYF.

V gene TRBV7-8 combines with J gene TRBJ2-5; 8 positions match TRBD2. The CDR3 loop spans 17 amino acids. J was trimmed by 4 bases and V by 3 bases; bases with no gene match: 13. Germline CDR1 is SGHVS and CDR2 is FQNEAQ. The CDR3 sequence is CASSFRGKAGVVETQYF. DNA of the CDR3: TGTGCCAGCAGCTTCCGAGGAAAAGCGGGGGTGGTAGAGACCCAGTACTTC.